This T cell receptor beta chain originates from a study of blood T cell repertoires in COVID-19. Study in general: Sources were T cells, B-cell-depleted T cells, or PBMCs; the material itself was cDNA or gDNA.

As handled by the study authors: Reference gene primer amplification gave estimated nucleated cell counts. Sequenced by immunoSEQ multiplex PCR; TCRdb stores in-frame clones only, minus some. D and trimming come from the DNA, and the V and J calls and clone size come from that table. This table has about 100,000 clones, around 87% appearing once. CDR1 LNHDA and CDR2 SQIVND come from the germline V gene (reference sequence). Trimming at V came to 6 bases and at J to 4 bases, leaving 5 bases not matched to a gene. This CDR3 contains 14 residues. The gene calls are TRBV19 and TRBJ2-3, with TRBD2 matching over 9 bases. This clonotype originated in a woman in her twenties or thirties with acute or convalescent COVID-19. The sample was peripheral blood. The CDR3 region is CASRRGGRADTQYF. The CDR3 DNA follows: TGTGCCAGTAGGCGGGGGGGACGGGCAGATACGCAGTATTTT.